The TCR beta chain described here comes from a study of post-analysis software for immune sequencing data. TCR beta libraries were prepared from cDNA with unique molecular identifiers. One entry per CDR3 protein, called by TCRdb with MiXCR from the PCR reads. The data show 150,000 to 200,000 distinct CDR3 sequences, with roughly 31% seen just once and about 1.6% held by the top ten. Specimen: blood. This TCR was recovered from a girl aged 5-17 years with multiple sclerosis.

Written as DNA, the CDR3 is TGCGCCAGCAGCACTCTTCCGGGACAGGGTGTCGAGCAGTACTTC. This gives the protein CASSTLPGQGVEQYF. The chain is built from TRBV5-1 and TRBJ2-7; TRBD1 agrees at 9 bases. The length of the CDR3 is 15 residues. From germline, CDR1 is SGHRS and CDR2 YFSETQ. V gave up 4 bases and J gave up 6 bases; unmatched junction bases: 11.